This entry lists 10 T cell receptor beta chains sequenced from one sample in a study of blood T cell repertoires in COVID-19 (dated by TCRdb to the early 2020s). The library came from the immunoSEQ multiplex PCR assay. TCRdb provides this immuneACCESS table in a form limited to in-frame rearrangements. Some clones are lacking; in checked studies, under half of them reflect an unresolved V gene, and why the rest are absent is not known. This sample holds around 97,000 clones; roughly 85% were observed only once. The ten largest clones add up to approximately 3.1% of the sample. Sequencing was carried out using peripheral blood. The receptors stem from a man aged 50-60 years in a cohort sampled during active COVID-19.

The chain recombines TRBV7-8 with TRBJ2-4, with D possibly TRBD1 on 6 matching bases. Germline V gene data show CDR1 as SGHVS and CDR2 as FQNEAQ. The V end was cut by 1 base, the J end by 0 bases, with 22 bases between. CDR3 length equals 20 residues. The CDR3 spells CASSLVPGRGTQLAKNIQYF. The CDR3 nucleotides are TGTGCCAGCAGCTTAGTTCCGGGCAGGGGAACCCAGCTAGCCAAAAACATTCAGTACTTC.

In its sample, this clone was seen once. The V gene is TRBV5-4, the J gene TRBJ1-2; 7 bases agree with TRBD1. Germline lookup yields CDR1 SGHNT and CDR2 YYREEE (reference sequence). The CDR3 length is 15 residues. Trimming removed 5 bases from V and 3 bases from J; junction bases left unmatched: 10. This chain's CDR3 is CASRFTGVWDYGYTF. Written as DNA, the CDR3 is TGTGCCAGCAGATTCACAGGGGTTTGGGACTATGGCTACACCTTC.

This rearrangement joins TRBV18 to TRBJ2-3; D might be TRBD2 (5 bases). This CDR3 spans 15 amino acids. Germline V gives CDR1 KGHSH, CDR2 LQKENI. The V end was cut by 0 bases, the J end by 5 bases, with 12 bases between. The CDR3 loop is CASSPPEQTRDTQYF. In DNA, the CDR3 is TGTGCCAGCTCACCACCAGAACAAACTAGAGATACGCAGTATTTT.

The genes are TRBV2 and TRBJ2-7, with 7 positions matching TRBD2. The ends lost 10 bases at V and 0 bases at J; junction bases unmatched: 12. Germline CDR1 is SNHLY and CDR2 is FYNNEI. The CDR3 covers 15 residues. The CDR3 nucleotides read TGTGCCACCACGGCCGCGGGCGGGGGCTCCTACGAGCAGTACTTC. Amino acids: CATTAAGGGSYEQYF.

The chain carries TRBV7-9 and TRBJ2-5, with 8 bases lining up with TRBD2. J was trimmed by 7 bases and V by 4 bases; bases with no gene match: 11. The CDR3 runs to 15 residues. Per the germline V gene, CDR1 is SEHNR and CDR2 is FQNEAQ (reference sequence). In DNA form, the CDR3 reads TGTGCCAGCAGCTCTTCCAGCGGGGGCCGCGTGACCCAGTACTTC. It translates to CASSSSSGGRVTQYF.

This sequence joins TRBV19 and TRBJ1-3; D is unclear. The CDR3 extends over 15 amino acids. CDR1 and CDR2 from the germline V gene are LNHDA and SQIVND (reference sequence). V was clipped by 0 bases and J by 0 bases, with 6 bases between them. The CDR3 is CASSIDRSSGNTIYF. The DNA of the CDR3 is TGTGCCAGTAGTATAGACAGAAGCTCTGGAAACACCATATATTTT.

The J gene is TRBJ2-7, the V gene TRBV5-6, with D possibly being TRBD1 (6 bases). Trimming pared 2 bases from V and 6 bases from J, leaving 9 bases between. The CDR3 is 12 residues long. Germline V lookup: CDR1 SGHDT, CDR2 YYEEEE. The CDR3 region is CASSLQGTEQYF. As DNA, the CDR3 is TGTGCCAGCAGCTTACAGGGTACCGAGCAGTACTTC.

The rearrangement joins TRBV27 to TRBJ2-7; tentative D call: TRBD2 (6 bases). CDR3 length: 16 residues. CDR1 is MNHEY and CDR2 is SMNVEV in the germline V gene (reference sequence). Trimming left V 5 bases short and J 2 bases short, with 19 bases between. The CDR3: CASSPLPGGGTYEQYV. The CDR3 nucleotides are TGTGCCAGCAGTCCACTACCAGGTGGGGGGACCTACGAGCAGTACGTC.

This rearrangement joins TRBV15 to TRBJ2-3, with D tentatively TRBD2 (6 bases). CDR1 and CDR2 from the germline V gene are LNHNV and YYDKDF (reference sequence). Trimming stripped 5 bases from V and 4 bases from J, with 16 bases between. The CDR3 runs 15 residues. The CDR3 coding sequence is TGTGCCACCAGCTTAAGACTAGATAGGTCAGATACGCAGTATTTT. As protein: CATSLRLDRSDTQYF.

This chain joins TRBV7-9 and TRBJ2-1; D gene uncertain. V lost 5 bases and J lost 9, with 8 bases in between. This CDR3 is built from 11 residues. The germline V gene encodes CDR1 SEHNR and CDR2 FQNEAQ (reference sequence). The CDR3 DNA is TGTGCCAGCAGCACTACGAGTGAGCAGTTCTTC. It yields the protein CASSTTSEQFF.